This T cell receptor beta chain was retrieved from a study of cytomegalovirus exposure and HLA in healthy donors. Broader study findings: Several of the most significant clusters appeared, in a later analysis, to be linked to common viral pathogens.

The CDR3 has 17 residues. The V gene's germline CDR1 is SGHDN and CDR2 FVKESK. Trimming at V came to 4 bases and at J to 7 bases, leaving 14 bases not matched to a gene. Worth noting for this clone: Its target is unknown.

Use of 60 Vbeta and 13 Jbeta primers characterized the PCR. Assay used: immunoSEQ multiplex PCR; TCRdb lists only in-frame clones, some missing. The table includes approximately 74,000 clones, about 82% detected once. This sequence originates from a woman under 40 in good health and CMV-seronegative. Sequenced material: PBMCs. The rearrangement links TRBV14 to TRBJ2-2; 8 bases fit TRBD1. Here the CDR3 reads CASSPLVQGAKGGELFF. In DNA form, the CDR3 reads TGTGCCAGCAGCCCCCTGGTCCAGGGGGCTAAAGGCGGGGAGCTGTTTTTT.